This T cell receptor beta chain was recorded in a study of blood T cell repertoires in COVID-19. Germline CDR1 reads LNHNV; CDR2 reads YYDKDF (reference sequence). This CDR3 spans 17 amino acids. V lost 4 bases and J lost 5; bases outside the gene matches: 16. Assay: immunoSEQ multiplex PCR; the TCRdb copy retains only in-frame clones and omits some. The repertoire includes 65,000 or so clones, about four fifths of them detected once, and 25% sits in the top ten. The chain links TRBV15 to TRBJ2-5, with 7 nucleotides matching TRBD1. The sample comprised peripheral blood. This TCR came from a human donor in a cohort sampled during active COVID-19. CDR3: CATSTTQQGILRETQYF. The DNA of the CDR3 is TGTGCCACCAGCACAACACAACAGGGGATCCTGAGGGAGACCCAGTACTTC. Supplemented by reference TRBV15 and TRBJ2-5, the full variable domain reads DAMVIQNPRYQVTQFGKPVTLSCSQTLNHNVMYWYQQKSSQAPKLLFHYYDKDFNNEADTPDNFQSRRPNTSFCFLDIRSPGLGDTAMYLCATSTTQQGILRETQYFGPGTRLLVL.